This T cell receptor beta chain was recovered during a study of T cells after yellow fever vaccination. Study context: When fractions had low cell numbers, they were prepared with SMART-Seq v4 Ultra Low Input. Points from the study as a whole: Contamination of FACS-sorted repertoires by abundant clonotypes from the bulk population could occur. In post-booster samples, most primary-vaccination clones reappeared (just under 97% CD4, roughly 90% CD8). A limited proportion of clonotypes was detected within both the CD4 and CD8 compartments.

On this clonotype: Its antigen is as yet unknown.

J lost 3 bases, V lost 4 bases, and 4 bases had no gene match. This CDR3 has 14 amino acids. Germline CDR1 reads SGDLS; CDR2 reads YYNGEE. MiXCR was run by TCRdb on the 5' RACE reads, yielding one entry per CDR3 protein. The profile shows a few hundred thousand distinct CDR3 sequences, more than 3.5% of them singletons. This TCR was recovered from a man aged 18 to 29 who received the YFV17D yellow fever vaccine. The source was PBMCs, collected 15 days after the yellow fever booster vaccination. V usage is TRBV9 and J usage is TRBJ1-1; 9 bases are a match to TRBD1. Written as DNA, the CDR3 is TGTGCCAGCAGCACCAGGACAGGGGACACTGAAGCTTTCTTT. Protein product: CASSTRTGDTEAFF.